This TCR beta chain was profiled in a study of cytomegalovirus exposure and HLA in healthy donors. Overall study findings and caveats: It has been reported that TCR beta sequences accurately predicted the HLA-A and HLA-B alleles of most subjects. CMV serostatus was the only immune exposure information that was available.

Germline CDR1 and CDR2: MDHEN and SYDVKM. V lost 3 bases, J lost 0 bases, and 13 bases lay in between. The CDR3 spans 16 residues. About this clone itself: What it binds is not known.

This PCR relied on a set of 60 Vbeta primers and 13 Jbeta primers. In the source study's methods: As a later analysis found, there were 60 million to 90 million unique TCR beta chains, of which roughly 11 million were shared. TCRdb keeps only in-frame clones here, not all; method: immunoSEQ multiplex PCR. The DNA was the basis for D and trimming; V, J and clone size are from that table. The sample table sets out under 150,000 clones. Sequenced material: PBMCs. The sequence was obtained from a woman aged 55-70 years in good health and CMV-seronegative. V usage is TRBV28 and J usage is TRBJ2-3; D gene unclear. The CDR3 is CASSFPRHPSTDTQYF. CDR3 bases: TGTGCCAGCAGTTTCCCCAGACATCCTAGCACAGATACGCAGTATTTT.